A selection of T cell receptor beta chains follows, all from one sample in a study of blood T cell repertoires in COVID-19. Sequencing was performed with immunoSEQ multiplex PCR; in TCRdb, only in-frame clones are kept and a portion is missing. The repertoire holds about 260,000 clones, with 86% as singletons. Sequenced sample: peripheral blood. These receptors all stem from a man aged 25-45 years with active or convalescent COVID-19. The conserved cysteine and the conserved F or W are not part of the CDR3 here. Fields, in order: J gene, D gene, V gene, CDR3 length, CDR3 protein. The D gene is left open where the match is weak.

J: TRBJ1-5; D: -; V: TRBV14; length: 15; CDR3: ASSQDGHRNSNQPQH
J: TRBJ1-1; D: -; V: TRBV6-4; length: 10; CDR3: ASSDSGGKAF
J: TRBJ2-1; D: TRBD1; V: TRBV11-1; length: 14; CDR3: ASSLGGTGGWNEQF
J: TRBJ1-1; D: -; V: TRBV27; length: 15; CDR3: ASSLSGSFTTGTEAF
J: TRBJ1-5; D: TRBD1; V: TRBV19; length: 14; CDR3: ASTTRDRGGNQPQH
J: TRBJ2-5; D: -; V: TRBV19; length: 13; CDR3: ASSIPGRGQETQY
J: TRBJ2-3; D: -; V: TRBV6-5; length: 10; CDR3: ASRQGSDTQY
J: TRBJ2-5; D: TRBD2; V: TRBV11-2; length: 14; CDR3: ASSSGTSGTSETQY
J: TRBJ2-1; D: -; V: TRBV5-4; length: 10; CDR3: ASSPPNNEQF
J: TRBJ2-3; D: -; V: TRBV3-1/TRBV3-2; length: 13; CDR3: ASSQDRARTDTQY
J: TRBJ2-7; D: TRBD1; V: TRBV4-1; length: 13; CDR3: ASSTLQGASYEQY
J: TRBJ2-1; D: TRBD2; V: TRBV9; length: 13; CDR3: ASSAIAGGGSEQF
J: TRBJ2-2; D: TRBD1; V: TRBV7-9; length: 14; CDR3: ASSPRTGANTGELF
J: TRBJ1-5; D: -; V: TRBV19; length: 13; CDR3: ASSVVLDSNQPQH
J: TRBJ2-7; D: TRBD2; V: TRBV4-1; length: 14; CDR3: ASSQEILAGSYEQY
J: TRBJ2-3; D: TRBD2; V: TRBV5-1; length: 14; CDR3: ASSSGLAGGPDTQY
J: TRBJ2-1; D: -; V: TRBV12-3/TRBV12-4; length: 10; CDR3: ASSLVPFEQF
J: TRBJ2-7; D: -; V: TRBV15; length: 13; CDR3: ATSRGTDAPYEQY
J: TRBJ1-6; D: TRBD1; V: TRBV6-5; length: 13; CDR3: ASIRARDSNSPLH
J: TRBJ1-4; D: -; V: TRBV7-2; length: 15; CDR3: ASSRGQINLRDEKLF
J: TRBJ1-5; D: TRBD1; V: TRBV2; length: 13; CDR3: ASSVDRGWNQPQH
J: TRBJ2-7; D: TRBD1; V: TRBV7-9; length: 14; CDR3: ASSGRDRGTSYEQY
J: TRBJ1-1; D: TRBD1; V: TRBV5-1; length: 11; CDR3: ASKGQGDTEAF
J: TRBJ1-2; D: TRBD1; V: TRBV3-1/TRBV3-2; length: 15; CDR3: ASSLTTALTGDGGYT
J: TRBJ2-5; D: TRBD2; V: TRBV7-2; length: 14; CDR3: ASSLVVAGAYETQY
J: TRBJ1-2; D: -; V: TRBV2; length: 14; CDR3: ASSEARGAPYYGYT
J: TRBJ2-7; D: -; V: TRBV7-9; length: 11; CDR3: ASSLSILDEQY